This record looks at one T cell receptor beta chain sequence and its context. No antigen is known for it. These data originate in a study of vaccination effects on CD4 cells after COVID-19. Prior to sequencing, the ViraFEST assay stimulated PBMC with viral peptide pools, which expanded the antigen-specific CD4+ T cells. Upon completion of approximately ten days in culture, CD4+ T cells were isolated. Each participant was administered two doses of either the BNT162b2 or the mRNA-1273 vaccine. Days 3 and 7 saw half the medium replaced with IL-2 medium. The V and J ends lost 4 bases and 1 base, in that order; junction bases with no gene match: 8. The CDR3 contains 16 residues. The germline CDR1 and CDR2 sequences are ENHRY and SYGVKD. Generated by immunoSEQ multiplex PCR, the TCRdb table keeps only in-frame clones and is missing some. The table lists about 38,000 clones, approximately 80% of them singletons.

The rearrangement joins TRBV10-3 to TRBJ1-1; 8 positions match TRBD1. This TCR was recovered from a human donor who received a COVID-19 vaccine. Some clones in this sample may be carry-over from other donors' samples. Specimen: CD4+ T cells from PBMCs cultured with HCoV-NL63 spike peptides, collected after COVID-19 vaccination. CDR3 loop: CAISGGRTGQNTEAFF. The DNA of the CDR3 is TGTGCCATCAGTGGGGGGAGGACAGGGCAGAACACTGAAGCTTTCTTT.